This T cell receptor (beta chain) was sequenced for a study of blood T cell repertoires in COVID-19. As for the study in general: Researchers got acute and convalescent COVID-19 samples from the United States, Italy and Spain. In each case, the material was cDNA or gDNA derived from T cells, B-cell-depleted T cells, or PBMCs.

As originally analysed: Nucleated cell number was recorded as an estimate derived from reference gene primer amplification. Profiling relied on immunoSEQ multiplex PCR, and the TCRdb table lists in-frame clones only, not all of them. The V and J calls and clone size were taken over from that table, and D and trimming were inferred from the DNA. This sample yields some 280,000 clones, of which over 75% are seen a single time; roughly an eighth belongs to the top ten. The sequence was collected from a woman between 55 and 75 years old with acute or convalescent COVID-19. Sample: peripheral blood.

The CDR3 DNA is TGTGCCAGCAGCTCCAGACAGTTGGGTTCGAATGAGCAGTTCTTC. It is translated as CASSSRQLGSNEQFF. V usage is TRBV11-3 and J usage is TRBJ2-1; a weak D match, TRBD1 (5 bases). The V end lost 4 bases, the J end lost 7 bases, and 17 bases lay between the germline ends. The germline V gene encodes CDR1 SGHNT and CDR2 YENEEA. This CDR3 has 15 residues.